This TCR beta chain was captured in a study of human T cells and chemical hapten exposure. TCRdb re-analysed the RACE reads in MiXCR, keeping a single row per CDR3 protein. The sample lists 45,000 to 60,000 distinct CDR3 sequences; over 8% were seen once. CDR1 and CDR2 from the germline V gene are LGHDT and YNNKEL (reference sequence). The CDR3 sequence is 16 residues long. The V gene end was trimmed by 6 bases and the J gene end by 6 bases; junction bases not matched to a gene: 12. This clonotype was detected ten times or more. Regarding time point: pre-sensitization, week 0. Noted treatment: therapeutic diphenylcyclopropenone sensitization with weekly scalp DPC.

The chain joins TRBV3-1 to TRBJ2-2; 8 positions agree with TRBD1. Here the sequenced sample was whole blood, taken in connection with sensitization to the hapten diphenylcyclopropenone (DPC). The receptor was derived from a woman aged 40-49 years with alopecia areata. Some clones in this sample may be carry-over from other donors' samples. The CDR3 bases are TGTGCCAGCAGTCCCGGACAGGGCGGGATGGCCGGGGAGCTGTTTTTT. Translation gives CASSPGQGGMAGELFF.